What follows are 24 T cell receptor beta chains derived from one specimen sequenced in a study of T cell repertoires in cytomegalovirus infection. These receptors' antigens are unknown. Via MiXCR, TCRdb re-called the reads, giving one row per CDR3 protein. The table lists about 700,000 distinct CDR3 sequences, around 32% of them singletons. The sample here was cultured PBMCs, taken from culture after CMV antigen stimulation. Receptors originate from a human donor in good health (CMV status not recorded). Some clones in this sample may be carry-over from other donors' samples.

The chain joins TRBV19 to TRBJ1-5, with 7 bases fitting TRBD1. CDR3 length: 13 residues. V lost 8 bases, J lost 6 bases, and 7 bases stayed unmatched. CDR1 is LNHDA, CDR2 SQIVND, per germline (reference sequence). In nucleotides, the CDR3 is TGTGCCAGTGCCGGGCAGGGGGGTCAGCCCCAGCATTTT. Its protein product is CASAGQGGQPQHF. Using reference TRBV19 and TRBJ1-5 for the parts outside the CDR3, the full variable domain is DGGITQSPKYLFRKEGQNVTLSCEQNLNHDAMYWYRQDPGQGLRLIYYSQIVNDFQKGDIAEGYSVSREKKESFPLTVTSAQKNPTAFYLCASAGQGGQPQHFGDGTRLSIL.

This rearrangement joins TRBV19 to TRBJ1-6, with 9 positions matching TRBD1. V shed 4 bases and J 7 bases; nucleotides not matched to a gene: 5. The CDR3 has 15 residues. Germline CDR1 is LNHDA and CDR2 is SQIVND (reference sequence). The CDR3 loop is CASSTTGGGNSPLHF. CDR3 bases: TGTGCCAGTAGTACGACAGGGGGAGGGAATTCACCCCTCCACTTT. Full variable domain (rest looked up from reference TRBV19 and TRBJ1-6): DGGITQSPKYLFRKEGQNVTLSCEQNLNHDAMYWYRQDPGQGLRLIYYSQIVNDFQKGDIAEGYSVSREKKESFPLTVTSAQKNPTAFYLCASSTTGGGNSPLHFGNGTRLTVT.

V usage is TRBV2 and J usage is TRBJ1-5, with D perhaps matching TRBD1 (6 bases). The length of the CDR3 is 14 residues. V was trimmed by 4 bases and J by 6 bases, leaving 13 bases between them. The germline V gene encodes CDR1 SNHLY and CDR2 FYNNEI. CDR3 sequence (DNA): TGTGCCAGCAGTGGTGACAGGCTGGGTCAGCCCCAGCATTTT. This sequence encodes CASSGDRLGQPQHF.

This clonotype was seen only once. The chain employs TRBV29-1 and TRBJ2-1; a possible D gene is TRBD1 (5 bases). Germline V CDR1 and CDR2: SQVTM, ANQGSEA. The ends were cut back, 1 base at V and 1 base at J, with 5 bases in the middle. The CDR3 is 13 amino acids. The CDR3 region has the DNA TGCAGCGTTGAAGCAGGGTCCTACAATGAGCAGTTCTTC. This gives the protein CSVEAGSYNEQFF.

This clonotype was seen a handful of times. The CDR3 protein is CAITGDRTQEQYF. The CDR3 coding sequence is TGTGCCATCACCGGAGACCGGACACAGGAGCAGTACTTC. The rearrangement uses TRBV10-3 and TRBJ2-7, with D perhaps matching TRBD1 (5 bases). CDR1 and CDR2 (germline): ENHRY, SYGVKD. This CDR3 is 13 amino acids long. V gave up 7 bases and J gave up 7 bases, with 17 bases separating them.

The gene calls are TRBV27 and TRBJ1-1, with no clear D. Germline-derived CDR1 and CDR2 are MNHEY and SMNVEV (reference sequence). This CDR3 has 15 amino acids. The ends were cut back, 2 bases at V and 4 bases at J, with 14 bases in the middle. The CDR3 region is CASSLRATARTEAFF. As DNA, the CDR3 is TGTGCCAGCAGTTTAAGGGCCACCGCACGCACTGAAGCTTTCTTT.

This rearrangement joins TRBV10-3 to TRBJ1-6, with no clear D. Germline V gene sequence: CDR1 ENHRY, CDR2 SYGVKD. V gave up 8 bases and J gave up 4 bases, with 9 bases separating them. The CDR3 sequence is 13 residues long. The CDR3 DNA follows: TGTGCCATCGGAGACGGATATAATTCACCCCTCCACTTT. This translates into CAIGDGYNSPLHF.

This chain joins TRBV20-1 and TRBJ2-1, with D tentatively TRBD2 (6 bases). The CDR3 covers 15 residues. Germline CDR1 and CDR2: DFQATT and SNEGSKA (reference sequence). V was trimmed by 0 bases and J by 8 bases, leaving 17 bases between them. The CDR3 loop is CSARDQGGVGDEQFF. CDR3 DNA sequence: TGCAGTGCTAGAGATCAGGGAGGAGTCGGGGATGAGCAGTTCTTC.

CDR3 DNA: TGTGCCATCAGTGAGTCGCAGGGTGAAGCTTTCTTT. Encoded protein: CAISESQGEAFF. The chain links TRBV10-3 to TRBJ1-1; possible D gene TRBD1, 5 bases. The ends were cut back, 0 bases at V and 7 bases at J, with 6 bases in the middle. CDR3 length: 12 residues. Germline V gives CDR1 ENHRY, CDR2 SYGVKD.

The count of this clonotype is one. The chain joins TRBV6-2 or TRBV6-3 to TRBJ2-2, with TRBD2 matching 12 bases. CDR1 and CDR2 (germline): MNHEY, SVGEGT. J gave up 3 bases and V 2 bases, and 7 bases lay outside the gene matches. CDR3 length: 18 residues. The CDR3: CASSYPPSGRADTGELFF. In nucleotides, the CDR3 is TGTGCCAGCAGTTACCCACCTAGCGGGAGGGCCGACACCGGGGAGCTGTTTTTT.

The genes are TRBV7-9 and TRBJ1-1; D is unresolved. This CDR3 comprises 12 residues. V lost 0 bases to trimming and J lost 11 bases, with 10 bases between them. Germline V lookup: CDR1 SEHNR, CDR2 FQNEAQ (reference sequence). The CDR3 DNA is TGTGCCAGCAGCTTAGCGGTTGGACTGGCTTTCTTT. As protein: CASSLAVGLAFF.

The chain has TRBV7-3 and TRBJ2-5, with TRBD2 identical over 13 bases. The trim removed 8 bases at V and 4 bases at J, leaving 7 bases unmatched. This CDR3 spans 15 amino acids. Germline V CDR1 and CDR2: SGHTA, FQGTGA. In nucleotides, the CDR3 is TGTGCCAGCTCACCCGGGACTAGCGGGGCAGAGACCCAGTACTTC. It translates to CASSPGTSGAETQYF.

This clonotype was recorded many times. The chain couples TRBV11-2 to TRBJ1-2; D not resolved. This CDR3 is built from 15 residues. V gave up 5 bases and J gave up 4 bases, with 17 bases separating them. The germline V gene encodes CDR1 SGHAT and CDR2 FQNNGV. The CDR3 region has the DNA TGTGCCAGCAGCAAACGGCAGGACTTCCTCTATGGCTACACCTTC. As protein: CASSKRQDFLYGYTF.

This clonotype was recorded at least ten times. The rearrangement links TRBV7-8 to TRBJ2-7; 13 positions agree with TRBD2. The CDR3 covers 17 residues. Germline V gives CDR1 SGHVS, CDR2 FQNEAQ. V lost 7 bases and J lost 3; bases outside the gene matches: 12. CDR3 coding DNA: TGTGCCAGCACCGCGGGACTAGCGGGGACCTGGAACTACGAGCAGTACTTC. Translated: CASTAGLAGTWNYEQYF.

The rearrangement uses TRBV19 and TRBJ2-2; D is ambiguous. The V gene lost 6 bases and the J gene lost 7 bases, with 15 bases spanning the gap. Germline CDR1 LNHDA, CDR2 SQIVND (reference sequence). CDR3 length: 14 residues. CDR3: CASRANSVHGELFF. In nucleotides, the CDR3 is TGTGCCAGTAGAGCCAATTCCGTCCACGGGGAGCTGTTTTTT.

This chain joins TRBV7-9 and TRBJ2-1; D perhaps matches TRBD2 (6 bases). This CDR3 is 17 amino acids long. V was clipped by 5 bases and J by 3 bases, with 20 bases between them. In germline, CDR1 is SEHNR, CDR2 FQNEAQ (reference sequence). The CDR3 protein is CASSRLRGGGVYNEQFF. The CDR3 DNA follows: TGTGCCAGCAGCCGTCTTCGGGGCGGAGGGGTCTACAATGAGCAGTTCTTC.

This clonotype was counted a few times. V usage is TRBV28 and J usage is TRBJ1-4; 8 positions match TRBD1. Germline trimming cut 8 bases from V and 4 bases from J; bases unmatched to any gene: 12. The CDR3 length is 16 residues. Germline CDR1 and CDR2: MDHEN and SYDVKM. CDR3 residues: CASGSGGLFLNEKLFF. CDR3 nucleotide sequence: TGTGCCAGCGGGTCAGGGGGCCTCTTCCTTAATGAAAAACTGTTTTTT. The complete variable domain, with remaining parts taken from reference TRBV28 and TRBJ1-4, reads DVKVTQSSRYLVKRTGEKVFLECVQDMDHENMFWYRQDPGLGLRLIYFSYDVKMKEKGDIPEGYSVSREKKERFSLILESASTNQTSMYLCASGSGGLFLNEKLFFGSGTQLSVL.

This clonotype was detected a few times. The chain couples TRBV2 to TRBJ2-3; a weak D match, TRBD2 (5 bases). V was clipped by 5 bases and J by 6 bases, with 15 bases between them. The V gene's germline CDR1 is SNHLY and CDR2 FYNNEI. This CDR3 region has 14 residues. The CDR3 sequence: CASSFSPWEDTQYF. CDR3 nucleotide sequence: TGTGCCAGCAGTTTTTCCCCGTGGGAGGATACGCAGTATTTT. The full variable domain, rest sourced from reference TRBV2 and TRBJ2-3, is EPEVTQTPSHQVTQMGQEVILRCVPISNHLYFYWYRQILGQKVEFLVSFYNNEISEKSEIFDDQFSVERPDGSNFTLKIRSTKLEDSAMYFCASSFSPWEDTQYFGPGTRLTVL.

This clonotype was recorded at least ten times. The rearrangement joins TRBV7-2 to TRBJ2-7; 7 bases align to TRBD1. Trimming cost V 4 bases and J 0 bases; bases outside gene matches: 3. CDR1 and CDR2 (germline): SGHTA, FQGNSA. There are 14 residues in the CDR3. The CDR3 reads CASSWGQSSYEQYF. As DNA, the CDR3 is TGTGCCAGCAGCTGGGGACAGAGCTCCTACGAGCAGTACTTC.

The gene calls are TRBV19 and TRBJ2-7; D may correspond to TRBD1 or TRBD2 (6 bases each). Germline V CDR1 and CDR2: LNHDA, SQIVND (reference sequence). The CDR3 is made up of 16 amino acids. Trimming pared 5 bases from V and 3 bases from J, leaving 20 bases between. The CDR3 DNA reads TGTGCCAGTAGTTTATCAGGGTTGGGGGGCTACTACGAGCAGTACTTC. Its translation is CASSLSGLGGYYEQYF.

This clonotype was counted many times. DNA of the CDR3: TGTGCCAGCAGCCGGATGCACACAGATACGCAGTATTTT. Protein product: CASSRMHTDTQYF. This sequence joins TRBV7-2 and TRBJ2-3; D gene ambiguous. The CDR3 is made up of 13 amino acids. Germline V lookup: CDR1 SGHTA, CDR2 FQGNSA. V lost 5 bases and J lost 2, with 8 bases in between.

This clonotype has just a few counts. This chain connects TRBV6-2 or TRBV6-3 to TRBJ2-1; no clear D gene. V lost 6 bases and J lost 5, with 8 bases in between. Germline V lookup: CDR1 MNHEY, CDR2 SVGEGT. The CDR3 consists of 12 residues. The CDR3 DNA is TGTGCCAGCAGAAGACTTGACAATGAGCAGTTCTTC. Translated: CASRRLDNEQFF.

This chain connects TRBV28 to TRBJ2-7; TRBD1 agrees at 9 bases. The CDR3 has 13 residues. Germline V gene sequence: CDR1 MDHEN, CDR2 SYDVKM. Unmatched junction bases numbered 9, after V lost 9 bases and J lost 6 bases. The CDR3 is CASFGGDRAEQYF. Written as DNA, the CDR3 is TGTGCCAGTTTTGGCGGGGACAGGGCCGAGCAGTACTTC.

This clonotype was counted many times. This chain joins TRBV5-4 and TRBJ2-2; 7 bases line up with TRBD1. CDR1 and CDR2 from the germline V gene are SGHNT and YYREEE (reference sequence). Losses at the gene ends were 4 bases for V and 0 bases for J; bases not matched to a gene: 3. The CDR3 is 15 residues long. CDR3 sequence: CASSPGQPNTGELFF. CDR3 in DNA: TGTGCCAGCAGCCCGGGACAGCCGAACACCGGGGAGCTGTTTTTT. The variable domain in full, with the rest retrieved from reference TRBV5-4 and TRBJ2-2, is ETGVTQSPTHLIKTRGQQVTLRCSSQSGHNTVSWYQQALGQGPQFIFQYYREEENGRGNFPPRFSGLQFPNYSSELNVNALELDDSALYLCASSPGQPNTGELFFGEGSRLTVL.